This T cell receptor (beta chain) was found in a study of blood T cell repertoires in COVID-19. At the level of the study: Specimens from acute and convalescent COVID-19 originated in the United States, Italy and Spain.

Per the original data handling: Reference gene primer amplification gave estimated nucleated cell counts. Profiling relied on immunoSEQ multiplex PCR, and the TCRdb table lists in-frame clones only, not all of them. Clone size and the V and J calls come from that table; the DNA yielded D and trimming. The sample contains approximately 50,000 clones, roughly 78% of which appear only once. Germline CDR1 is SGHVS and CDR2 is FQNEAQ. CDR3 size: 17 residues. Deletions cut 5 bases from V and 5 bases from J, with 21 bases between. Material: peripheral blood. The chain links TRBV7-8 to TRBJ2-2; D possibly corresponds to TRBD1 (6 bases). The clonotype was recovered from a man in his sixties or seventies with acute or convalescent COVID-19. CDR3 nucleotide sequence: TGTGCCAGCAGCGCTCGGACCGGGACACAGAAGACCGGGGAGCTGTTTTTT. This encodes CASSARTGTQKTGELFF.